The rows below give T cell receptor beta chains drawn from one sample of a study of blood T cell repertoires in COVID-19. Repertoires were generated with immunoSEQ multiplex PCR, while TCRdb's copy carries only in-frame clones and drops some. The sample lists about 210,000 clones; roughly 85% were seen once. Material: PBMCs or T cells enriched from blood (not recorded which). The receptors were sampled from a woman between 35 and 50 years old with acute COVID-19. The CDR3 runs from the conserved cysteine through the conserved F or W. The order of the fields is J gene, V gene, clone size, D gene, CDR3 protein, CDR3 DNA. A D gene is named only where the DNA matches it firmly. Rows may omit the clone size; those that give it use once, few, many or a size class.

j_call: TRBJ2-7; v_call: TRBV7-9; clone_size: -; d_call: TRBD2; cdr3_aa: CASSRLAGVYEQYF; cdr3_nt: TGTGCCAGCAGCCGACTAGCGGGAGTTTACGAGCAGTACTTC
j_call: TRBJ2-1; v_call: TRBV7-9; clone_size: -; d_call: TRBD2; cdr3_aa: CASSSVVGPAGDEQFF; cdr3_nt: TGTGCCAGCAGCTCCGTTGTGGGGCCTGCGGGGGATGAGCAGTTCTTC
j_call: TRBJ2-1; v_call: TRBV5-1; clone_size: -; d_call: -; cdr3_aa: CASRGENEQFF; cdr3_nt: TGCGCCAGCAGAGGAGAAAATGAGCAGTTCTTC
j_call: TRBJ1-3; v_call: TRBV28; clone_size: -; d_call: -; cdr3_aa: CASTNDNSNTIYF; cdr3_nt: TGTGCCAGCACTAACGACAACAGCAACACCATATATTTT
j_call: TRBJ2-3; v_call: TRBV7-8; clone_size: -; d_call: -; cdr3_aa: CASSLARGGAPSTDTQYF; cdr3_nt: TGTGCCAGCAGCTTAGCGCGTGGCGGCGCCCCTAGCACAGATACGCAGTATTTT
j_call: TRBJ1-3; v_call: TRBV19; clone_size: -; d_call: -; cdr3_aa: CASSKESSGNTIYF; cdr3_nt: TGTGCCAGTAGTAAGGAGAGCTCTGGAAACACCATATATTTT
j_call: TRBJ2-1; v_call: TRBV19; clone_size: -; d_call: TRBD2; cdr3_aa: CASSTPGTSWGQFF; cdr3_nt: TGTGCCAGTAGTACCCCAGGGACTAGTTGGGGGCAGTTCTTC
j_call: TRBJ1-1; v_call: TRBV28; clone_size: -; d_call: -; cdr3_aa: CASRAGFEAFF; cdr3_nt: TGTGCCAGCAGAGCAGGATTTGAAGCTTTCTTT
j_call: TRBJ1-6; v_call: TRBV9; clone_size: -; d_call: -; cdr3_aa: CASSPSGERNSPLHF; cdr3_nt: TGTGCCAGCAGCCCGAGTGGGGAGAGAAATTCACCCCTCCACTTT
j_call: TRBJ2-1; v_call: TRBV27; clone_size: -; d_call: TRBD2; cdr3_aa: CASSLFGRESFEQFF; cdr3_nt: TGTGCCAGCAGTTTATTTGGGAGGGAGTCCTTTGAGCAGTTCTTC
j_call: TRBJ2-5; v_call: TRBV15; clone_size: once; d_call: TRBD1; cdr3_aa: CATSSPQGQLQETQYF; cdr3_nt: TGTGCCACCAGCAGCCCACAGGGACAGCTCCAAGAGACCCAGTACTTC
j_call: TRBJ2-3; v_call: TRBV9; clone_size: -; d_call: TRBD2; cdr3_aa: CASSPDSGRAPDTQYF; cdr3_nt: TGTGCCAGCAGCCCCGATAGCGGGAGGGCCCCAGATACGCAGTATTTT
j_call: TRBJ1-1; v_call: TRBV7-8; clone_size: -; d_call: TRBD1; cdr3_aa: CASRNPAGQGDTEAFF; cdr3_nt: TGTGCCAGCAGAAATCCGGCGGGACAGGGAGACACTGAAGCTTTCTTT
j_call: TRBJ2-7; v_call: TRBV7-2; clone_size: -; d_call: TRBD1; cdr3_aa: CASSSQTGNFLYEQYF; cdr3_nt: TGTGCCAGCAGCTCACAGACAGGGAATTTTCTCTACGAGCAGTACTTC
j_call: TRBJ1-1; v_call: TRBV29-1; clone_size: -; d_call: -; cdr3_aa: CSVQGITEAFF; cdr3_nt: TGCAGCGTCCAGGGGATCACTGAAGCTTTCTTT
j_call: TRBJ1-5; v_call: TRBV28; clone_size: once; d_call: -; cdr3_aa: CASSPPQGRNQPQHF; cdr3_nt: TGTGCCAGCAGCCCGCCGCAGGGTAGGAATCAGCCCCAGCATTTT
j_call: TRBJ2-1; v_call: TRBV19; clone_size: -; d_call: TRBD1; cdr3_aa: CASSRKQGAGDEQFF; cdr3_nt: TGTGCCAGTAGTAGGAAACAGGGGGCAGGTGATGAGCAGTTCTTC
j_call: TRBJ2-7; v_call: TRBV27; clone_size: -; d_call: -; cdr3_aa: CASSFGGGNYEQYF; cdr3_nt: TGTGCCAGCAGTTTCGGGGGAGGAAACTACGAGCAGTACTTC
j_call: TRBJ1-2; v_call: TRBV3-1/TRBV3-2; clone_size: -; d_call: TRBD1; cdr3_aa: CASGKTGGTGLTNYGYTF; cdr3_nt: TGTGCCAGCGGGAAGACAGGGGGCACCGGACTCACTAACTATGGCTACACCTTC
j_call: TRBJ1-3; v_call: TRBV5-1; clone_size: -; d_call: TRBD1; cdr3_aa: CASSSGQGLAGNTIYF; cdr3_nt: TGCGCCAGCAGCTCTGGACAGGGCTTGGCTGGAAACACCATATATTTT
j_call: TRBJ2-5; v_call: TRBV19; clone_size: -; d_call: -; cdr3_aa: CASSPSGETQYF; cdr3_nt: TGTGCCAGTTCTCCTTCCGGGGAGACCCAGTACTTC
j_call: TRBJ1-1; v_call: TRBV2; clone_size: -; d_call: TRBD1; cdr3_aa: CASSKQGAGVNTEAFF; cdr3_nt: TGTGCCAGCAGTAAACAGGGGGCGGGGGTGAACACTGAAGCTTTCTTT
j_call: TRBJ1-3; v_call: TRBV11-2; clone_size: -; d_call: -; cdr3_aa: CASRRSDGHSGNTIYF; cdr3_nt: TGTGCCAGCAGGCGGTCAGACGGCCACTCTGGAAACACCATATATTTT
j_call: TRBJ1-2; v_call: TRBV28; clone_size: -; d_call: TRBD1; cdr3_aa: CASSSSSEQGADGYTF; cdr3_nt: TGTGCCAGCAGTTCCTCTTCGGAACAGGGGGCGGATGGCTACACCTTC
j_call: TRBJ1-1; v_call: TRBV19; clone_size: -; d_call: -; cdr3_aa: CASSMGQGVGEAFF; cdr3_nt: TGTGCCAGTAGTATGGGGCAGGGCGTGGGTGAAGCTTTCTTT
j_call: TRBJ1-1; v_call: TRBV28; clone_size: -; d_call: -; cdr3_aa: CASSPRGANTEAFF; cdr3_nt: TGTGCCAGCAGCCCCCGGGGGGCGAACACTGAAGCTTTCTTT
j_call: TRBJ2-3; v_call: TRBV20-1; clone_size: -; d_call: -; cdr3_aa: CSVKRTDTQYF; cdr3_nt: TGCAGTGTGAAGCGGACAGATACGCAGTATTTT
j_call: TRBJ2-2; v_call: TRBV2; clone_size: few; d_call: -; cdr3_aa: CASTLGLRTGELFF; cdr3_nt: TGTGCCAGCACCCTAGGACTGCGCACCGGGGAGCTGTTTTTT
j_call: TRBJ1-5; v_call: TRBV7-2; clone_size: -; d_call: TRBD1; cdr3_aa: CASSSRGSNQPQHF; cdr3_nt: TGTGCCAGCAGCTCCAGGGGGAGCAATCAGCCCCAGCATTTT
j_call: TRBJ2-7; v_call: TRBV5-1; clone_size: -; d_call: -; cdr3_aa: CASSLDPAPYEQYF; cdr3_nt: TGCGCCAGCAGCTTGGACCCAGCGCCCTACGAGCAGTACTTC
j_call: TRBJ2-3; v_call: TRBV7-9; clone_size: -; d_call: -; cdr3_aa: CASSLASVSTDTQYF; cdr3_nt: TGTGCCAGCAGCTTAGCTAGCGTAAGCACAGATACGCAGTATTTT
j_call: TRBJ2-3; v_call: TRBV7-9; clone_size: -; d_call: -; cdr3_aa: CASSPFRAVVTDTQYF; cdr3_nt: TGTGCCAGCAGCCCTTTCCGAGCGGTCGTCACAGATACGCAGTATTTT
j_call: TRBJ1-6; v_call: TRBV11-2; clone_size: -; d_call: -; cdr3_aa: CASSLTQGPGFSYNSPLHF; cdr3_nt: TGTGCCAGCAGCTTAACCCAGGGGCCGGGGTTCTCCTATAATTCACCCCTCCACTTT
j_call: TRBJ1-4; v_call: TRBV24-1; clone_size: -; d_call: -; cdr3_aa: CATSDEHNEKLFF; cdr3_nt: TGTGCCACCAGTGATGAACATAATGAAAAACTGTTTTTT
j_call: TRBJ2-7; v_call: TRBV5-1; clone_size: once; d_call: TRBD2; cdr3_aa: CASRLGTSGNYEQYF; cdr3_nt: TGCGCCAGCCGACTTGGGACTAGCGGGAACTACGAGCAGTACTTC
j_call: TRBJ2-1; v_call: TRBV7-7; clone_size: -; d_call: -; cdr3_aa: CASSTTGQRRNEQFF; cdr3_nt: TGTGCCAGCAGCACGACAGGCCAGCGACGCAATGAGCAGTTCTTC
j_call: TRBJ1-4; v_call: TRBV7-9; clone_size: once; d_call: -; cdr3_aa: CASTKWGGEKLFF; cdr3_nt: TGTGCCAGCACCAAATGGGGGGGCGAAAAACTGTTTTTT
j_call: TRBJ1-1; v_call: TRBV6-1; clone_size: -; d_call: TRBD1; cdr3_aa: CASSEKVVYSDRVNTEAFF; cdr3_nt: TGTGCCAGCAGTGAAAAGGTTGTCTATTCGGACAGGGTCAACACTGAAGCTTTCTTT
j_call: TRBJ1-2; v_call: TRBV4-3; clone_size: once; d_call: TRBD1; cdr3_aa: CASSQACHRGYGYTF; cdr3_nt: TGCGCCAGCAGCCAAGCGTGCCACAGGGGCTATGGCTACACCTTC